The 23 T cell receptor beta chains presented below share a single source sample, sequenced in a study of T cell repertoires in cytomegalovirus infection. Each CDR3 protein gets one entry after TCRdb re-called the reads with MiXCR. Among 84,000 or so distinct CDR3 sequences listed, more than 40% were seen once. No cognate antigen is known for these TCRs. Here the sequenced sample was CD8+ T cells from cultured PBMCs, taken from culture after CMV antigen stimulation. These receptors all stem from a human donor in good health (CMV status not recorded). Some clones in this sample may be carry-over from other donors' samples.

This clonotype has a count of ten or more. This chain links TRBV4-1 with TRBJ1-2, with a tentative D call TRBD1 (5 bases). V shed 2 bases and J shed 4 bases, with 11 bases lying between them. This CDR3 is built from 14 residues. Looked up from germline, CDR1 is MGHRA and CDR2 is YSYEKL. The CDR3: CASSQQGIRYGYTF. CDR3 bases: TGCGCCAGCAGCCAACAGGGAATACGCTATGGCTACACCTTC.

The sample holds a few counts of this clonotype. The genes are TRBV7-2 and TRBJ2-1, with 7 bases matching TRBD2. CDR3 size: 13 residues. CDR1 and CDR2 from the germline V gene are SGHTA and FQGNSA. Unmatched junction bases numbered 1, after V lost 0 bases and J lost 8 bases. This CDR3 is CASSLAGGYEQFF. CDR3 bases: TGTGCCAGCAGCTTAGCGGGAGGGTATGAGCAGTTCTTC.

This clonotype was counted a single time. This chain links TRBV5-1 with TRBJ2-1; D is possibly TRBD1 (6 bases). The V end was cut by 9 bases, the J end by 12 bases, with 22 bases between. Germline lookup yields CDR1 SGHRS and CDR2 YFSETQ. The CDR3 totals 13 residues. As DNA, the CDR3 is TGCGCCACGCGCAGGGGTCCCGGGAATAGGCAGTTCTTC. This gives the protein CATRRGPGNRQFF.

The CDR3: CSAKGSSSTDTQYF. CDR3 nucleotides: TGCAGTGCCAAGGGCTCTTCTAGCACAGATACGCAGTATTTT. The chain joins TRBV20-1 to TRBJ2-3; D remains unclear. Germline V gene data show CDR1 as DFQATT and CDR2 as SNEGSKA (reference sequence). The CDR3 is made up of 14 amino acids. V shed 6 bases and J shed 0 bases, with 13 bases lying between them.

The rearrangement joins TRBV24-1 to TRBJ2-3; 7 bases are a match to TRBD1. Trimming removed 5 bases from V and 4 bases from J; junction bases left unmatched: 5. The CDR3 covers 14 residues. Per the germline V gene, CDR1 is KGHDR and CDR2 is SFDVKD. The CDR3: CATSVSGQPDTQYF. The CDR3, as DNA: TGTGCCACCAGTGTGTCGGGACAGCCAGATACGCAGTATTTT.

The CDR3 loop reads CASSLFTGGSSYNEQFF. The CDR3 DNA sequence: TGTGCCAGCAGCTTATTTACGGGGGGGAGCTCCTACAATGAGCAGTTCTTC. The rearrangement uses TRBV7-3 and TRBJ2-1, with TRBD2 matching over 8 bases. J lost 0 bases, V lost 2 bases, and 6 bases had no gene match. This CDR3 region has 17 residues. Germline lookup yields CDR1 SGHTA and CDR2 FQGTGA.

The chain joins TRBV12-3 or TRBV12-4 to TRBJ1-1; 8 bases line up with TRBD1. V trimming: 7 bases; J trimming: 2 bases; junction bases outside the gene matches: 9. The CDR3 is made up of 15 amino acids. The chain's CDR3 is CASTNPGQGNTEAFF. For the CDR3, the DNA is TGTGCCAGCACCAATCCAGGACAGGGCAACACTGAAGCTTTCTTT.

The chain links TRBV27 to TRBJ2-6; TRBD1 aligns across 7 bases. The CDR3 spans 17 residues. Germline CDR1 and CDR2: MNHEY and SMNVEV (reference sequence). V shed 7 bases and J 2 bases; nucleotides not matched to a gene: 11. The CDR3 DNA reads as TGTGCCAGCACCCCGGGACAGTTTCGAACTGGGGCCAACGTCCTGACTTTC. Translation gives CASTPGQFRTGANVLTF.

The count of this clonotype is one. The junction departs from the called germline gene at one end, perhaps through a read error. The V and J genes are TRBV5-1 and TRBJ1-2, with TRBD1 matching over 7 bases. CDR3 length: 14 amino acids. Germline V gene lookup returns CDR1 SGHRS and CDR2 YFSETQ. CDR3 in amino acids: CACSPTRDRDGYTF. DNA for the CDR3: TGCGCCTGCAGCCCAACCCGAGACAGGGACGGCTACACCTTC.

About this clonotype: At one end, the junction sequence differs from germline, possibly due to a read error. V gene TRBV7-8 combines with J gene TRBJ2-7; maybe TRBD1 (7 bases). This CDR3 contains 16 residues. Germline CDR1 and CDR2: SGHVS and FQNEAQ. DNA of the CDR3: TGTGCCAGCAGCTTAGCGCGGGACAGACCCTCCTACGAGCGGTACTTC. Translation gives CASSLARDRPSYERYF.

This clonotype came up many times. V usage is TRBV7-2 and J usage is TRBJ1-2; 8 nucleotides align to TRBD1. After removal of 5 bases from V and 7 bases from J, the junction contained 12 bases not matched to a gene. This CDR3 contains 15 residues. Germline V gene data show CDR1 as SGHTA and CDR2 as FQGNSA. The DNA of the CDR3 is TGTGCCAGCAGCGAAACCTCAACAGGGGGAAGTGGCTACACCTTC. Encoded protein: CASSETSTGGSGYTF.

This chain uses TRBV28 with TRBJ2-7; 8 bases fit TRBD1. The trim removed 5 bases at V and 7 bases at J, leaving 7 bases unmatched. Germline V CDR1 and CDR2: MDHEN, SYDVKM. The CDR3 is 13 amino acids. Written as DNA, the CDR3 is TGTGCCAGCAGTCCTCAGGGGGCGAATGAGCAGTACTTC. Protein sequence: CASSPQGANEQYF.

This chain joins TRBV27 and TRBJ2-3; possible D gene TRBD1, 6 bases. This CDR3 is 19 amino acids long. Per the germline V gene, CDR1 is MNHEY and CDR2 is SMNVEV (reference sequence). The V and J ends lost 5 bases and 2 bases respectively, with 26 bases between them. The DNA for the CDR3 is TGTGCCAGCAGTCCCCCGGAGCTGGGGGCGATTCCTCCCACAGATACGCAGTATTTT. The encoded protein is CASSPPELGAIPPTDTQYF.

This clonotype showed up just once. This chain links TRBV7-6 with TRBJ2-7; D not certain. Per germline, CDR1 SGHVS and CDR2 FNYEAQ. The CDR3 has 12 amino acids. V lost 5 bases, J lost 4 bases, and 9 bases lay in between. The CDR3 loop is CASSPRDYEQYF. The CDR3 DNA reads TGTGCCAGCAGCCCGCGTGATTACGAGCAGTACTTC.

The chain recombines TRBV9 with TRBJ1-5; D not resolved. In germline, CDR1 is SGDLS, CDR2 YYNGEE. V was trimmed by 3 bases and J by 2 bases, leaving 9 bases between them. The CDR3 extends over 14 amino acids. The CDR3 DNA reads TGTGCCAGCAGCGCGACATCCGGCAATCAGCCCCAGCATTTT. Its protein product is CASSATSGNQPQHF.

The chain links TRBV4-1 to TRBJ2-3; D is uncertain. CDR1 MGHRA and CDR2 YSYEKL come from the germline V gene. The CDR3 contains 15 residues. V lost 0 bases to trimming and J lost 4 bases, with 11 bases between them. CDR3 sequence (DNA): TGCGCCAGCAGCCAAGAACCCCGATCCGCAGATACGCAGTATTTT. It is translated as CASSQEPRSADTQYF.

The CDR3, as DNA: TGTGCCAGCACCCCAACAGGAAACTCTGGAAACACCATATATTTT. Protein: CASTPTGNSGNTIYF. The rearrangement uses TRBV28 and TRBJ1-3; maybe TRBD1 (5 bases). Trimming took off 7 bases at V and 0 bases at J, with 13 bases between the two ends. Germline V gene data show CDR1 as MDHEN and CDR2 as SYDVKM. The CDR3 covers 15 residues.

This sequence joins TRBV2 and TRBJ1-5; TRBD1 might be the D (5 bases). The CDR3 consists of 13 residues. V dropped 7 bases and J dropped 2 bases, with 9 bases sitting between them. The germline V gene has CDR1 SNHLY and CDR2 FYNNEI. This chain's CDR3 is CASKGRGNQPQHF. In DNA, the CDR3 is TGTGCCAGCAAGGGACGCGGCAATCAGCCCCAGCATTTT.

This clonotype was recorded a few times. This chain links TRBV27 with TRBJ1-2, with TRBD1 matching over 8 bases. Per the germline V gene, CDR1 is MNHEY and CDR2 is SMNVEV (reference sequence). V dropped 4 bases and J dropped 4; count of bases not matched to a gene: 11. CDR3 size: 16 residues. In DNA form, the CDR3 reads TGTGCCAGCAGTTCCTTTGCGGCAGGGGGCGGCTATGGCTACACCTTC. It yields the protein CASSSFAAGGGYGYTF.

The chain couples TRBV9 to TRBJ2-7; 7 bases match TRBD2. The CDR3 is made up of 15 amino acids. In germline, CDR1 is SGDLS, CDR2 YYNGEE. Trimming took 4 bases from V and 3 from J; bases not matched to a gene: 10. CDR3 sequence: CASSPRGDVNYEQYF. Here the CDR3 DNA reads TGTGCCAGCAGCCCTCGGGGGGACGTAAACTACGAGCAGTACTTC.

The chain couples TRBV7-2 to TRBJ2-1; D call uncertain. The CDR3 length is 15 residues. Per the germline V gene, CDR1 is SGHTA and CDR2 is FQGNSA. The V end lost 5 bases, the J end lost 2 bases, and 13 bases lay between the germline ends. The CDR3 DNA reads as TGTGCCAGCAGCCCTCGGTCGGTGGCCTACAATGAGCAGTTCTTC. Encoded protein: CASSPRSVAYNEQFF.

The J gene is TRBJ2-2, the V gene TRBV5-5; 11 bases align to TRBD2. The CDR3 spans 17 residues. CDR1 is SGHKS, CDR2 YYEKEE, per germline (reference sequence). Losses at the gene ends were 0 bases for V and 2 bases for J; bases not matched to a gene: 3. CDR3 amino acids: CASSLVLAGANTGELFF. CDR3 bases: TGTGCCAGCAGCTTGGTACTAGCGGGGGCCAACACCGGGGAGCTGTTTTTT.

This clonotype was counted a few times. This chain connects TRBV5-1 to TRBJ2-1; 7 bases are a match to TRBD2. The CDR3 length is 14 residues. V dropped 0 bases and J dropped 8; count of bases not matched to a gene: 5. CDR1 and CDR2 (germline): SGHRS, YFSETQ. The CDR3 region is CASSLEGGPYEQFF. Here the CDR3 DNA reads TGCGCCAGCAGCTTGGAGGGAGGGCCCTATGAGCAGTTCTTC.